The count of the clone carrying this T cell receptor (beta chain) is one. This entry belongs to a study of blood T cells in healthy people across ages. After removal of 5 bases from V and 10 bases from J, the junction contained 11 bases not matched to a gene. Germline assignment: CDR1 SGHTA and CDR2 FQGNSA. This CDR3 region has 14 residues. Researchers collected ten milliliters of peripheral blood from every single donor. There were at least 5 micrograms of total RNA extracted from every sample. Through a sample-barcoded 5' primer and a J-beta primer mix, a second PCR was run for roughly 6 to 12 cycles. TCRdb re-analysed the 5' RACE reads in MiXCR, keeping a single row per CDR3 protein. The table includes around 1,700,000 distinct CDR3 sequences, 28% detected once.

What was sequenced was blood. This chain joins TRBV7-2 and TRBJ2-1; 7 positions match TRBD1. This TCR came from a woman under 40 in good health. This CDR3 is CASSQPGQTYEQFF. CDR3 nucleotides: TGTGCCAGCAGCCAACCGGGACAGACCTACGAGCAGTTCTTC.